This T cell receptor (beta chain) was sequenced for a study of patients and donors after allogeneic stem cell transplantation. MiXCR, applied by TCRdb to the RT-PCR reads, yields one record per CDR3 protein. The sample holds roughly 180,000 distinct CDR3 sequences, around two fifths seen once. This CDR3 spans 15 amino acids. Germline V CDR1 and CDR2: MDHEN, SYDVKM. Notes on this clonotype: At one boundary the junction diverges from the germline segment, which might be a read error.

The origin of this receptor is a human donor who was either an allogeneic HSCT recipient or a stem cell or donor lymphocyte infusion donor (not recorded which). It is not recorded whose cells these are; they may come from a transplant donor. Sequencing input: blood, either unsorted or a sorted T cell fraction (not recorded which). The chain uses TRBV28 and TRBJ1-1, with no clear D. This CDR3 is CASSHRWDTNAEAFF. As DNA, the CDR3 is TGTGCCAGCAGTCATAGATGGGATACGAACGCTGAAGCTTTCTTT. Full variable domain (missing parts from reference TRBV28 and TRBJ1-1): DVKVTQSSRYLVKRTGEKVFLECVQDMDHENMFWYRQDPGLGLRLIYFSYDVKMKEKGDIPEGYSVSREKKERFSLILESASTNQTSMYLCASSHRWDTNAEAFFGQGTRLTVV.